This T cell receptor (beta chain) was profiled in a study of cytomegalovirus exposure and HLA in healthy donors. PCR involved 60 Vbeta and 13 Jbeta primers. TCRdb's table, derived via immunoSEQ multiplex PCR, lists solely in-frame clones and lacks some. There are roughly 240,000 clones in the sample; about four fifths occur only once, and roughly 5% lies in the top ten. The germline V and J ends were trimmed by 7 bases and 0 bases, with 9 bases remaining between them. The CDR3 covers 13 residues. Germline lookup yields CDR1 WNHNN and CDR2 SYGVQD (reference sequence). The chain links TRBV10-1 to TRBJ2-5; maybe TRBD1 (6 bases). This TCR was sampled from a woman aged 40 to 50 in good health and CMV-seropositive. The material sequenced was PBMCs. This chain's CDR3 is CASTGDNQETQYF. As DNA, the CDR3 is TGCGCCAGCACCGGGGACAACCAAGAGACCCAGTACTTC.